Listed below are T cell receptor beta chains from one sample, sequenced in a study of blood T cells in healthy people across ages. TCRdb redid the calling of the 5' RACE reads with MiXCR, one entry per CDR3 protein. The sample carries 910,000 or so distinct CDR3 sequences, 51% recorded once. Sequenced sample: blood. The receptors shown here come from a woman aged 55-70 years in good health. Each CDR3 is given with its conserved first and last residue. The order of the fields is D gene, clone size, J gene, V gene, CDR3 protein, CDR3 DNA. A D gene is named only where the DNA matches it firmly. A row's size may be missing; if present it is once, few, many or a size class.

d_gene: NA
abundance: NA
j_gene: TRBJ2-7
v_gene: TRBV27
CDR3aa: CASSLSRADEQYF
CDR3nt: TGTGCCAGCAGTTTAAGTCGGGCGGACGAGCAGTACTTC

d_gene: NA
abundance: NA
j_gene: TRBJ2-6
v_gene: TRBV6-5
CDR3aa: CASSYSTVGSGANVLTF
CDR3nt: TGTGCCAGCAGTTACTCGACTGTGGGTTCTGGGGCCAACGTCCTGACTTTC

d_gene: TRBD2
abundance: NA
j_gene: TRBJ2-7
v_gene: TRBV29-1
CDR3aa: CSVESGLAGGNEQYF
CDR3nt: TGCAGCGTTGAGTCGGGACTAGCGGGAGGAAACGAGCAGTACTTC

d_gene: NA
abundance: NA
j_gene: TRBJ2-1
v_gene: TRBV2
CDR3aa: CASRILVGEQFF
CDR3nt: TGTGCCAGCAGGATCTTGGTAGGCGAGCAGTTCTTC

d_gene: NA
abundance: NA
j_gene: TRBJ2-7
v_gene: TRBV9
CDR3aa: CASSFTGDWYEQYF
CDR3nt: TGTGCCAGCAGCTTTACAGGGGACTGGTACGAGCAGTACTTC

d_gene: NA
abundance: NA
j_gene: TRBJ2-7
v_gene: TRBV20-1
CDR3aa: CSAVVPRGEQYF
CDR3nt: TGCAGTGCTGTGGTCCCCAGAGGCGAGCAGTACTTC

d_gene: TRBD2
abundance: once
j_gene: TRBJ2-1
v_gene: TRBV20-1
CDR3aa: CSAKFSGRASEQFF
CDR3nt: TGCAGTGCTAAGTTTAGCGGGAGGGCCAGTGAGCAGTTCTTC

d_gene: NA
abundance: NA
j_gene: TRBJ2-3
v_gene: TRBV27
CDR3aa: CASSLRGRTDTQYF
CDR3nt: TGTGCCAGCAGTTTACGGGGGAGGACAGATACGCAGTATTTT

d_gene: TRBD2
abundance: NA
j_gene: TRBJ2-1
v_gene: TRBV25-1
CDR3aa: CATQGTSGSDEQFF
CDR3nt: TGTGCCACCCAGGGGACTAGCGGTAGCGATGAGCAGTTCTTC

d_gene: NA
abundance: NA
j_gene: TRBJ2-1
v_gene: TRBV4-3
CDR3aa: CASSQDSGAERFF
CDR3nt: TGCGCCAGCAGCCAAGATTCCGGGGCTGAGCGGTTCTTC

d_gene: TRBD2
abundance: NA
j_gene: TRBJ2-1
v_gene: TRBV4-3
CDR3aa: CASSQDWFGSGRVYYNEQFF
CDR3nt: TGCGCCAGCAGCCAAGATTGGTTCGGAAGCGGGAGGGTGTACTACAATGAGCAGTTCTTC

d_gene: TRBD2
abundance: NA
j_gene: TRBJ2-2
v_gene: TRBV6-1
CDR3aa: CASSLGLAGGVGELFF
CDR3nt: TGTGCCAGCAGTTTGGGACTAGCGGGAGGAGTCGGGGAGCTGTTTTTT

d_gene: NA
abundance: NA
j_gene: TRBJ2-3
v_gene: TRBV18
CDR3aa: CASSGRRERDTQYF
CDR3nt: TGTGCCAGCTCTGGGCGGCGGGAACGGGATACGCAGTATTTT

d_gene: NA
abundance: NA
j_gene: TRBJ2-3
v_gene: TRBV7-8
CDR3aa: CASSLSSRASSTDTQYF
CDR3nt: TGTGCCAGCAGCCTATCGAGCAGGGCCTCTAGCACAGATACGCAGTATTTT

d_gene: NA
abundance: NA
j_gene: TRBJ1-5
v_gene: TRBV5-1
CDR3aa: CASSRSFNQPQHF
CDR3nt: TGCGCCAGCAGCAGGTCCTTTAACCAGCCCCAGCATTTT

d_gene: NA
abundance: few
j_gene: TRBJ2-3
v_gene: TRBV27
CDR3aa: CASSLAGFETDTQYF
CDR3nt: TGTGCCAGCAGTTTAGCGGGATTTGAAACAGATACGCAGTATTTT

d_gene: TRBD2
abundance: NA
j_gene: TRBJ2-3
v_gene: TRBV28
CDR3aa: CASSLPGLATDTQYF
CDR3nt: TGTGCCAGCAGTCTTCCGGGACTAGCGACCGATACGCAGTATTTT

d_gene: TRBD1
abundance: NA
j_gene: TRBJ1-1
v_gene: TRBV7-2
CDR3aa: CASSPSTGVRNTEAFF
CDR3nt: TGTGCCAGCAGCCCCTCGACAGGGGTTAGGAACACTGAAGCTTTCTTT

d_gene: NA
abundance: NA
j_gene: TRBJ2-5
v_gene: TRBV11-2
CDR3aa: CASSQGLSYGEQHF
CDR3nt: TGTGCCAGCAGCCAGGGACTTTCCTACGGCGAGCAGCACTTC

d_gene: NA
abundance: few
j_gene: TRBJ2-7
v_gene: TRBV7-2
CDR3aa: CATAGQTYEQYF
CDR3nt: TGTGCCACCGCGGGACAGACCTACGAGCAGTACTTC

d_gene: TRBD1
abundance: NA
j_gene: TRBJ2-5
v_gene: TRBV28
CDR3aa: CASINTPGQINNEQYF
CDR3nt: TGTGCCAGCATTAATACTCCGGGACAGATCAACAATGAGCAGTACTTC

d_gene: TRBD1
abundance: NA
j_gene: TRBJ1-6
v_gene: TRBV6-6
CDR3aa: CATAGGGYNSPLHF
CDR3nt: TGTGCCACCGCAGGGGGCGGGTATAATTCACCCCTCCACTTT

d_gene: TRBD2
abundance: NA
j_gene: TRBJ2-7
v_gene: TRBV9
CDR3aa: CASSDGLAGGEQYF
CDR3nt: TGTGCCAGCAGCGACGGACTAGCGGGAGGCGAGCAGTACTTC

d_gene: NA
abundance: NA
j_gene: TRBJ1-5
v_gene: TRBV27
CDR3aa: CASSPRGELGQPQHF
CDR3nt: TGTGCCAGCAGTCCGCGAGGGGAGCTGGGTCAGCCCCAGCATTTT

d_gene: NA
abundance: NA
j_gene: TRBJ2-1
v_gene: TRBV29-1
CDR3aa: CSVLWSYNEQFF
CDR3nt: TGCAGCGTTTTGTGGTCCTACAATGAGCAGTTCTTC

d_gene: NA
abundance: NA
j_gene: TRBJ2-7
v_gene: TRBV30
CDR3aa: CAWGGTDSGYEQYF
CDR3nt: TGTGCCTGGGGGGGGACCGACTCAGGTTACGAGCAGTACTTC

d_gene: NA
abundance: NA
j_gene: TRBJ2-4
v_gene: TRBV11-2
CDR3aa: CASRQRLGYSAKNIQYF
CDR3nt: TGTGCCAGCAGACAAAGGTTGGGCTATTCAGCCAAAAACATTCAGTACTTC

d_gene: NA
abundance: NA
j_gene: TRBJ2-3
v_gene: TRBV10-3
CDR3aa: CAIGEGREDTQYF
CDR3nt: TGTGCCATTGGAGAGGGTCGGGAAGATACGCAGTATTTT

d_gene: NA
abundance: NA
j_gene: TRBJ1-5
v_gene: TRBV7-8
CDR3aa: CASSSRAGRALNQPQHF
CDR3nt: TGTGCCAGCAGCTCCCGTGCGGGCAGGGCGCTCAATCAGCCCCAGCATTTT

d_gene: TRBD1
abundance: few
j_gene: TRBJ2-7
v_gene: TRBV20-1
CDR3aa: CSARTGKVYEQYF
CDR3nt: TGCAGTGCGCGGACAGGGAAAGTTTACGAGCAGTACTTC

d_gene: TRBD2
abundance: NA
j_gene: TRBJ2-1
v_gene: TRBV27
CDR3aa: CASRGLAGVFGYNEQFF
CDR3nt: TGTGCCAGCAGGGGACTAGCGGGAGTCTTTGGGTACAATGAGCAGTTCTTC

d_gene: TRBD2
abundance: few
j_gene: TRBJ2-7
v_gene: TRBV5-1
CDR3aa: CASSSAGGVSGEQYF
CDR3nt: TGCGCCAGCAGCTCAGCGGGAGGGGTCTCTGGCGAGCAGTACTTC

d_gene: NA
abundance: NA
j_gene: TRBJ2-7
v_gene: TRBV28
CDR3aa: CASSPQVGAYEQYF
CDR3nt: TGTGCCAGCAGTCCCCAGGTAGGGGCCTACGAGCAGTACTTC

d_gene: NA
abundance: NA
j_gene: TRBJ2-7
v_gene: TRBV29-1
CDR3aa: CSVVREVVPYEQYF
CDR3nt: TGCAGCGTTGTAAGGGAGGTAGTCCCCTACGAGCAGTACTTC

d_gene: TRBD2
abundance: few
j_gene: TRBJ2-3
v_gene: TRBV4-2
CDR3aa: CASSQETSGRTDTQYF
CDR3nt: TGTGCCAGCAGCCAAGAAACTAGCGGGAGAACAGATACGCAGTATTTT

d_gene: NA
abundance: NA
j_gene: TRBJ1-2
v_gene: TRBV7-3
CDR3aa: CASSRGPANYGYTF
CDR3nt: TGTGCCAGCAGCCGTGGGCCTGCGAACTATGGCTACACCTTC

d_gene: NA
abundance: NA
j_gene: TRBJ2-5
v_gene: TRBV5-4
CDR3aa: CASSRTILSQETQYF
CDR3nt: TGTGCCAGCAGCCGGACAATCCTCTCTCAAGAGACCCAGTACTTC

d_gene: NA
abundance: NA
j_gene: TRBJ2-7
v_gene: TRBV11-2
CDR3aa: CASSPPHEQYF
CDR3nt: TGTGCCAGCAGCCCCCCTCATGAGCAGTACTTC

d_gene: TRBD1
abundance: NA
j_gene: TRBJ1-5
v_gene: TRBV5-6
CDR3aa: CASSAGQVNQPQHF
CDR3nt: TGTGCCAGCAGCGCGGGACAGGTCAATCAGCCCCAGCATTTT

d_gene: TRBD1
abundance: few
j_gene: TRBJ2-3
v_gene: TRBV29-1
CDR3aa: CSDRGIGTDTQYF
CDR3nt: TGCAGCGACAGGGGCATCGGCACAGATACGCAGTATTTT

d_gene: NA
abundance: NA
j_gene: TRBJ2-1
v_gene: TRBV27
CDR3aa: CASSPQVSAYNEQFF
CDR3nt: TGTGCCAGCAGTCCCCAGGTGAGCGCCTACAATGAGCAGTTCTTC

d_gene: NA
abundance: few
j_gene: TRBJ2-5
v_gene: TRBV20-1
CDR3aa: CSARDSRGWGETQYF
CDR3nt: TGCAGTGCTAGAGATTCCAGGGGATGGGGGGAGACCCAGTACTTC

d_gene: NA
abundance: NA
j_gene: TRBJ2-7
v_gene: TRBV9
CDR3aa: CASKGESYEQYF
CDR3nt: TGTGCCAGCAAAGGCGAATCCTACGAGCAGTACTTC

d_gene: NA
abundance: NA
j_gene: TRBJ2-3
v_gene: TRBV19
CDR3aa: CASSILRSDTQYF
CDR3nt: TGTGCCAGTAGTATCTTGCGTTCAGATACGCAGTATTTT

d_gene: NA
abundance: NA
j_gene: TRBJ2-1
v_gene: TRBV20-1
CDR3aa: CSARDRIGHEQFF
CDR3nt: TGCAGTGCTAGAGATCGGATCGGGCACGAGCAGTTCTTC

d_gene: NA
abundance: few
j_gene: TRBJ2-5
v_gene: TRBV7-2
CDR3aa: CASSLALEGGETQYF
CDR3nt: TGTGCCAGCAGCTTAGCGCTGGAGGGAGGAGAGACCCAGTACTTC

d_gene: NA
abundance: NA
j_gene: TRBJ1-2
v_gene: TRBV6-2/TRBV6-3
CDR3aa: CASSYRPYGYTF
CDR3nt: TGTGCCAGCAGTTATCGGCCGTATGGCTACACCTTC

d_gene: TRBD1
abundance: NA
j_gene: TRBJ1-2
v_gene: TRBV27
CDR3aa: CASSRTGGDVYGYTF
CDR3nt: TGTGCCAGCAGTCGAACAGGGGGCGACGTCTATGGCTACACCTTC

d_gene: TRBD2
abundance: NA
j_gene: TRBJ2-7
v_gene: TRBV28
CDR3aa: CASSLFPGLAANSYEQYF
CDR3nt: TGTGCCAGCAGTTTATTCCCGGGACTAGCTGCAAATTCTTACGAGCAGTACTTC

d_gene: TRBD2
abundance: NA
j_gene: TRBJ2-1
v_gene: TRBV20-1
CDR3aa: CSATSGRLGFGEQFF
CDR3nt: TGCAGTGCAACTAGCGGGAGGCTAGGCTTTGGTGAGCAGTTCTTC

d_gene: NA
abundance: NA
j_gene: TRBJ2-1
v_gene: TRBV20-1
CDR3aa: CSARRDLEQFF
CDR3nt: TGCAGTGCTAGGCGGGACCTTGAGCAGTTCTTC

d_gene: NA
abundance: NA
j_gene: TRBJ1-4
v_gene: TRBV5-1
CDR3aa: CASSLNPGADEKLFF
CDR3nt: TGCGCCAGCAGCTTGAACCCGGGGGCGGATGAAAAACTGTTTTTT

d_gene: NA
abundance: NA
j_gene: TRBJ1-1
v_gene: TRBV6-2/TRBV6-3
CDR3aa: CASHVSGRMNTEAFF
CDR3nt: TGTGCCAGCCATGTATCCGGGAGGATGAACACTGAAGCTTTCTTT

d_gene: TRBD1
abundance: NA
j_gene: TRBJ2-1
v_gene: TRBV3-1
CDR3aa: CASSQGQPVGLQFF
CDR3nt: TGTGCCAGCAGCCAGGGACAGCCGGTCGGCCTGCAGTTCTTC

d_gene: TRBD2
abundance: NA
j_gene: TRBJ2-7
v_gene: TRBV7-8
CDR3aa: CASGERGSYEQYF
CDR3nt: TGTGCCAGCGGGGAGCGGGGGTCCTACGAGCAGTACTTC